The 32 T cell receptor beta chains below were found in one sample sequenced in a study of blood T cell repertoires in COVID-19. Using immunoSEQ multiplex PCR, the repertoire was profiled, and TCRdb retains in-frame clones only, with some absent. The sample lists 280,000 or so clones, roughly 90% occurring once. Specimen: peripheral blood. The receptors stem from a woman aged 60-75 years with acute or convalescent COVID-19.

The V gene is TRBV27, the J gene TRBJ1-2; D may be TRBD1 (6 bases). CDR1 and CDR2 from the germline V gene are MNHEY and SMNVEV (reference sequence). Trimming cost V 6 bases and J 3 bases, with 14 bases left between them. The CDR3 covers 14 residues. The CDR3 protein is CASRRTGSDYGYTF. CDR3 bases: TGTGCCAGCAGGCGAACAGGGTCCGACTATGGCTACACCTTC.

This clone was counted a few times. Here the CDR3 reads CASSERQVRGSPLHF. The CDR3 DNA reads TGTGCCAGCAGTGAAAGACAGGTCCGGGGATCACCCCTCCACTTT. The V gene is TRBV2, the J gene TRBJ1-6; a possible D gene is TRBD1 (6 bases). Trimming pared 2 bases from V and 10 bases from J, leaving 15 bases between. Germline CDR1 reads SNHLY; CDR2 reads FYNNEI. This CDR3 spans 15 amino acids. Looking up the rest from reference TRBV2 and TRBJ1-6 gives the full variable domain: EPEVTQTPSHQVTQMGQEVILRCVPISNHLYFYWYRQILGQKVEFLVSFYNNEISEKSEIFDDQFSVERPDGSNFTLKIRSTKLEDSAMYFCASSERQVRGSPLHFGNGTRLTVT.

This chain links TRBV18 with TRBJ2-1; TRBD2 agrees at 8 bases. The J segment lost 0 bases and the V segment lost 6 bases, leaving 10 bases of the junction unmatched. The germline gives CDR1 KGHSH, CDR2 LQKENI. The CDR3 is made up of 17 amino acids. The CDR3 DNA reads TGTGCCAGCTCTCTTTTTAGCGGGATCCGCTCCTACAATGAGCAGTTCTTC. It yields the protein CASSLFSGIRSYNEQFF.

This clone was picked up a small number of times. The rearrangement links TRBV27 to TRBJ2-5; D gene unclear. This CDR3 has 14 residues. Trimming took 0 bases from V and 5 from J, leaving 10 bases between them. Germline-derived CDR1 and CDR2 are MNHEY and SMNVEV (reference sequence). The CDR3: CASSLSASSETQYF. CDR3 sequence (DNA): TGTGCCAGCAGTTTATCGGCCTCCTCTGAGACCCAGTACTTC.

CDR3 DNA: TGCAGCGCGGGCGGGAGCGCCAAAGATACGCAGTATTTT. Translation gives CSAGGSAKDTQYF. V is TRBV29-1 and J is TRBJ2-3, with 7 nucleotides matching TRBD2. The CDR3 has 13 amino acids. Germline CDR1 is SQVTM and CDR2 is ANQGSEA. After removal of 7 bases from V and 5 bases from J, the junction contained 9 bases not matched to a gene.

J is TRBJ2-7 and V is TRBV19, with TRBD1 as a possible D gene (5 bases). The CDR3 spans 13 residues. Germline lookup yields CDR1 LNHDA and CDR2 SQIVND (reference sequence). V was trimmed by 5 bases and J by 3 bases, leaving 11 bases between them. CDR3 sequence reads: CASSPGHFYEQYF. The CDR3 region has the DNA TGTGCCAGTAGTCCCGGACACTTCTACGAGCAGTACTTC.

The chain uses TRBV5-1 and TRBJ1-2; D might be TRBD1 (6 bases). CDR3 length equals 12 residues. CDR1 is SGHRS and CDR2 is YFSETQ in the germline V gene. Between the trimmed V and J ends, which lost 5 bases and 4 bases, there was a span of 9 bases. The CDR3 nucleotides read TGCGCCAGCAGATGGGACACCTATGGCTACACCTTC. Protein sequence: CASRWDTYGYTF.

The CDR3 DNA is TGTGCCAGCAGCCTCTCGGGAGAGACCCAGTACTTC. The encoded protein is CASSLSGETQYF. V is TRBV3-1 (or the pseudogene TRBV3-2) and J is TRBJ2-5, with D unresolved. The CDR3 totals 12 residues. Trimming pared 4 bases from V and 4 bases from J, leaving 7 bases between. CDR1 and CDR2 (germline): LGHDT, YNNKEL (reference sequence).

The chain combines TRBV6-1 with TRBJ2-3; 8 nucleotides agree with TRBD2. V was clipped by 3 bases and J by 6 bases; unmatched bases: 11. CDR1 and CDR2 from the germline V gene are MNHNS and SASEGT. The CDR3 is 16 residues long. The CDR3: CASSDGAGGFRDTQYF. CDR3 in DNA: TGTGCCAGCAGTGACGGGGCGGGAGGATTTAGGGATACGCAGTATTTT.

The chain links TRBV6-5 to TRBJ1-4; D is perhaps TRBD1 (5 bases). CDR1 and CDR2 from the germline V gene are MNHEY and SVGAGI. V shed 6 bases and J shed 2 bases, with 13 bases lying between them. The CDR3 length is 15 residues. The CDR3 is CASRLTGSTNEKLFF. In DNA, the CDR3 is TGTGCCAGCAGGCTTACAGGCTCGACTAATGAAAAACTGTTTTTT.

This clone was detected once. The J gene is TRBJ2-3, the V gene TRBV7-3; D call uncertain. Germline-derived CDR1 and CDR2 are SGHTA and FQGTGA. V lost 0 bases to trimming and J lost 1 base, with 14 bases between them. The CDR3 has 17 residues. This CDR3 reads CASSLTGAELGTDTQYF. In DNA form, the CDR3 reads TGTGCCAGCAGCTTAACCGGAGCCGAGTTAGGCACAGATACGCAGTATTTT.

The V call is TRBV28, the J call TRBJ2-7, with 11 bases identical to TRBD1. Germline V lookup: CDR1 MDHEN, CDR2 SYDVKM. Trimming removed 3 bases from V and 6 bases from J; junction bases left unmatched: 7. This CDR3 comprises 15 residues. The CDR3 region has the DNA TGTGCCAGCAGTTTTCTTGGGACAGGGGGTGGCGAGCAGTACTTC. This translates into CASSFLGTGGGEQYF.

This clone was detected only a few times. This chain uses TRBV3-1 (or the pseudogene TRBV3-2) with TRBJ1-2; tentatively, D is TRBD1 (6 bases). V gave up 3 bases and J gave up 8 bases, with 16 bases separating them. Germline V gene sequence: CDR1 LGHDT, CDR2 YNNKEL (reference sequence). The CDR3 covers 14 residues. The CDR3 DNA sequence: TGTGCCAGCAGCCACCAAGCCACAGGGATGGGCTACACCTTC. Its translation: CASSHQATGMGYTF.

The gene calls are TRBV4-2 and TRBJ1-1, with 7 positions matching TRBD1. Germline V gene lookup returns CDR1 LGHNA and CDR2 YNFKEQ. V trimming: 0 bases; J trimming: 0 bases; junction bases outside the gene matches: 4. The CDR3 extends over 16 amino acids. CDR3 region: CASSQERGQMNTEAFF. The DNA for the CDR3 is TGTGCCAGCAGCCAAGAGAGGGGACAGATGAACACTGAAGCTTTCTTT.

The table lists this clone with a count of one. The V gene is TRBV7-2, the J gene TRBJ1-1, with D unresolved. CDR1 and CDR2 from the germline V gene are SGHTA and FQGNSA. The CDR3 is 17 residues long. V was clipped by 4 bases and J by 1 base, with 19 bases between them. The CDR3 DNA sequence: TGTGCCAGCAGCTCTCCCAGGCCAAAACCAGCGAACACTGAAGCTTTCTTT. Encoded protein: CASSSPRPKPANTEAFF. Drawing the rest from reference TRBV7-2 and TRBJ1-1, the complete variable domain is GAGVSQSPSNKVTEKGKDVELRCDPISGHTALYWYRQSLGQGLEFLIYFQGNSAPDKSGLPSDRFSAERTGGSVSTLTIQRTQQEDSAVYLCASSSPRPKPANTEAFFGQGTRLTVV.

V usage is TRBV27 and J usage is TRBJ1-1, with D unresolved. Germline V gene data show CDR1 as MNHEY and CDR2 as SMNVEV (reference sequence). V was shortened by 4 bases and J by 7 bases, with 13 bases between the two germline ends. This CDR3 contains 13 residues. The CDR3 DNA reads TGTGCCAGCAGTTATAGCGTCCGGGGTGAAGCTTTCTTT. It codes for CASSYSVRGEAFF.

This chain connects TRBV11-2 to TRBJ2-7; TRBD2 matches at 9 bases. The CDR3 runs to 15 residues. V was pared by 5 bases and J by 3 bases, with 8 bases of the junction left unmatched. CDR1 and CDR2 from the germline V gene are SGHAT and FQNNGV. The CDR3: CASSRLAGDSYEQYF. The CDR3 coding sequence is TGTGCCAGCAGCCGTTTAGCGGGAGATAGCTACGAGCAGTACTTC.

This chain uses TRBV19 with TRBJ2-3; 7 bases are shared with TRBD2. V lost 7 bases, J lost 5 bases, and 9 bases stayed unmatched. The germline V gene has CDR1 LNHDA and CDR2 SQIVND (reference sequence). This CDR3 is 14 amino acids long. The CDR3 loop is CASTRTRLGDTQYF. The CDR3 DNA follows: TGTGCCAGTACCCGGACTAGATTGGGAGATACGCAGTATTTT.

The rearrangement joins TRBV6-2 or TRBV6-3 to TRBJ2-5; D gene uncertain. Germline lookup yields CDR1 MNHEY and CDR2 SVGEGT. The CDR3 length is 12 residues. V dropped 6 bases and J dropped 6 bases, with 11 bases sitting between them. CDR3 sequence reads: CASSSVRKTQYF. The CDR3 region has the DNA TGTGCCAGCAGCTCGGTGAGGAAGACCCAGTACTTC.

The chain uses TRBV15 and TRBJ1-2; D is undetermined. V was trimmed by 4 bases and J by 4 bases, leaving 10 bases between them. This CDR3 has 13 residues. From germline, CDR1 is LNHNV and CDR2 YYDKDF (reference sequence). CDR3 sequence reads: CATSTIRFYGYTF. CDR3 nucleotide sequence: TGTGCCACCAGCACCATCAGGTTCTATGGCTACACCTTC.

The rearrangement uses TRBV5-5 and TRBJ2-7, with D possibly being TRBD1 (5 bases). This CDR3 has 14 amino acids. Germline V CDR1 and CDR2: SGHKS, YYEKEE (reference sequence). Trimming removed 4 bases at V and 0 bases at J, with 11 bases between. In DNA, the CDR3 is TGTGCCAGCAGCCTGGGGCCCATCTCCTACGAGCAGTACTTC. Encoded protein: CASSLGPISYEQYF.

This chain joins TRBV7-3 and TRBJ1-1; 9 nucleotides line up with TRBD1. Unmatched junction bases numbered 6, after V lost 6 bases and J lost 4 bases. Germline values: CDR1 SGHTA, CDR2 FQGTGA. The CDR3 covers 14 residues. In nucleotides, the CDR3 is TGTGCCAGCAGTCATGGACAGGGGACCACTGAAGCTTTCTTT. Translation gives CASSHGQGTTEAFF.

This chain uses TRBV28 with TRBJ1-5, with 12 bases matching TRBD1. Germline CDR1 is MDHEN and CDR2 is SYDVKM. The CDR3 totals 13 residues. V shed 6 bases and J 11 bases; nucleotides not matched to a gene: 5. CDR3 in amino acids: CASSGTGGGSQHF. CDR3 DNA sequence: TGTGCCAGCAGCGGGACAGGGGGCGGCTCCCAGCATTTT.

V usage is TRBV9 and J usage is TRBJ2-1, with 12 bases aligning to TRBD2. The CDR3 runs to 17 residues. V was clipped by 1 base and J by 4 bases; unmatched bases: 6. Germline CDR1 and CDR2: SGDLS and YYNGEE. The CDR3 loop is CASSVRTSGVLYNEQFF. CDR3 coding DNA: TGTGCCAGCAGCGTAAGGACTAGCGGGGTTTTATACAATGAGCAGTTCTTC.

This clone has a single count. This chain joins TRBV4-1 and TRBJ2-7; TRBD1 is a possible D gene (6 bases). This CDR3 is built from 15 residues. V dropped 5 bases and J dropped 5 bases, with 19 bases sitting between them. Germline V gives CDR1 MGHRA, CDR2 YSYEKL. CDR3: CASSNTGTGFHEQYF. The CDR3, as DNA: TGCGCCAGCAGCAATACCGGTACAGGGTTCCACGAGCAGTACTTC.

The rearrangement uses TRBV5-1 and TRBJ1-6; D not resolved. The V end lost 3 bases, the J end lost 11 bases, and 15 bases lay between the germline ends. Germline CDR1 reads SGHRS; CDR2 reads YFSETQ. The CDR3 runs to 14 residues. Written as DNA, the CDR3 is TGCGCCAGCAGCTCCCCGGGTCAAGAAACACCCCTCCACTTT. Translating it yields CASSSPGQETPLHF.

The chain has TRBV5-1 and TRBJ1-2, with 10 bases lining up with TRBD1. This CDR3 spans 14 amino acids. V lost 4 bases and J lost 6; bases outside the gene matches: 6. Germline V gene sequence: CDR1 SGHRS, CDR2 YFSETQ. The CDR3 DNA follows: TGCGCCAGCAGCGGGGACAGGGGATACGATGGCTACACCTTC. Its translation is CASSGDRGYDGYTF.

The chain joins TRBV9 to TRBJ2-1; 15 bases match TRBD2. Per the germline V gene, CDR1 is SGDLS and CDR2 is YYNGEE. CDR3 length: 17 amino acids. Germline trimming cut 2 bases from V and 7 bases from J; bases unmatched to any gene: 7. The CDR3 bases are TGTGCCAGCAGCGTGGGGACTAGCGGGGGGATAGATAATGAGCAGTTCTTC. Encoded protein: CASSVGTSGGIDNEQFF.

This chain links TRBV6-5 with TRBJ2-7; maybe TRBD1 (6 bases). With 8 bases removed from V and 2 bases from J, the gap between germline ends came to 13 bases. The CDR3 has 13 residues. The germline V gene encodes CDR1 MNHEY and CDR2 SVGAGI. The CDR3: CASATGPAYEQYF. The CDR3 DNA reads as TGTGCCAGCGCGACAGGACCAGCCTACGAGCAGTACTTC.

As concerns this clone: This CDR3 fails to terminate in the conserved phenylalanine or tryptophan, so it likely reflects a read error. The limits of the CDR3 on the DNA are not certain, so only TCRdb's listed CDR3 is given. The chain recombines TRBV20-1 with TRBJ1-4; TRBD1 is the table's D call and was not checked against the DNA. Germline-derived CDR1 and CDR2 are DFQATT and SNEGSKA (reference sequence). The CDR3 spans 11 amino acids, including both terminal residues. This CDR3 is CSARVGQGTQV.

The chain employs TRBV5-4 and TRBJ2-5; 11 bases fit TRBD2. The trim removed 4 bases at V and 3 bases at J, leaving 5 bases unmatched. The CDR3 is 15 residues long. CDR1 SGHNT and CDR2 YYREEE come from the germline V gene (reference sequence). The CDR3 bases are TGTGCCAGCAGCGGGCCGGGACTAGCGGAAGAGACCCAGTACTTC. It translates to CASSGPGLAEETQYF.

This chain's CDR3 is CASSPRSGWGDEKLFF. CDR3 DNA sequence: TGTGCCAGCTCACCACGATCAGGGTGGGGTGATGAAAAACTGTTTTTT. The V and J genes are TRBV18 and TRBJ1-4; possibly TRBD1 for D (5 bases). V lost 1 base and J 6 bases, leaving 15 bases between the germline ends. Looked up from germline, CDR1 is KGHSH and CDR2 is LQKENI. The CDR3 has 16 amino acids.